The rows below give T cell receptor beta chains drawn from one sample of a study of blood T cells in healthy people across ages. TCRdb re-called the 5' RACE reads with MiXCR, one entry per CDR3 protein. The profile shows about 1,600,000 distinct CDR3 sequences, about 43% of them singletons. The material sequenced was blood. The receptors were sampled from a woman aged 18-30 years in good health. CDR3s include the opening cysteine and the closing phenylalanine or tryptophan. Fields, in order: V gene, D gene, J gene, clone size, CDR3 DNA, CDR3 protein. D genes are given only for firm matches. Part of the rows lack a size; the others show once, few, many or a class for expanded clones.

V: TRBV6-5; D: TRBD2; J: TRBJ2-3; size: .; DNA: TGTGCCAGCAGACCGCTAGCGGGGGGGCCTAAGTATACGCAGTATTTT; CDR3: CASRPLAGGPKYTQYF
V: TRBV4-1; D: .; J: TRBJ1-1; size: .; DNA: TGCGCCAGCAGCCAAGATGGGGTTAGCGGTACTGAAGCTTTCTTT; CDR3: CASSQDGVSGTEAFF
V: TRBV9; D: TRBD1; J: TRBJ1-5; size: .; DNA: TGTGCCAGCAGCGTATCAGGGGGCGGCAATCAGCCCCAGCATTTT; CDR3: CASSVSGGGNQPQHF
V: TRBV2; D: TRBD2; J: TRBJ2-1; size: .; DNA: TGTGCCAGCAGGCCTCCTAGCGGGGGAGGCAATGAGCAGTTCTTC; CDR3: CASRPPSGGGNEQFF
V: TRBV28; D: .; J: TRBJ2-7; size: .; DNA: TGTGCCAGCAGCTCCCCGACAGGCACCAACGAGCAGTACTTC; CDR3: CASSSPTGTNEQYF
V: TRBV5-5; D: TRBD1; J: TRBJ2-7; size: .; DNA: TGTGCCAGCAGCTTGGCCGGGCCGGGACAGGTCCCCTACGAGCAGTACTTC; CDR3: CASSLAGPGQVPYEQYF
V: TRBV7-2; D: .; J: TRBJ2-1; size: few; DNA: TGTGCCAGCAGCTTAGGGGGGGTGCTTAACAATGAGCAGTTCTTC; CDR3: CASSLGGVLNNEQFF
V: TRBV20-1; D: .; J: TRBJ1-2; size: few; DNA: TGCAGTGCTAGTTGGAGGTTCGGGACTAACTATGGCTACACCTTC; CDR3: CSASWRFGTNYGYTF
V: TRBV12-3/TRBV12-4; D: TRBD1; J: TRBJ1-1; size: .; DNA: TGTGCCAGCAGTTACGGACAGGGGAGAACTGAAGCTTTCTTT; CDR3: CASSYGQGRTEAFF
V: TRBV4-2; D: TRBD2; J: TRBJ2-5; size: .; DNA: TGTGCCAGCAGCCAAGGGGTTCTAGCGGGGGGGCAAAATGAGCAGTACTTC; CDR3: CASSQGVLAGGQNEQYF
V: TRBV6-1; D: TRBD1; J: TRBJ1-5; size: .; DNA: TGTGCCAGCAGTGGGGACAGGGGATTTCAGCCCCAGCATTTT; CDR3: CASSGDRGFQPQHF
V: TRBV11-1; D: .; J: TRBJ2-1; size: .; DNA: TGTGCCAGCAGCCGTCTGGGGGCAACTAGCTCCTACAATGAGCAGTTCTTC; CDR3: CASSRLGATSSYNEQFF
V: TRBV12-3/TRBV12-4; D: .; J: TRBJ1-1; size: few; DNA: TGTGCCAGCAGGGGGGACGTAGACACTGAAGCTTTCTTT; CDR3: CASRGDVDTEAFF
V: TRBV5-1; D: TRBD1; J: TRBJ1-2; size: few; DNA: TGCGCCAGCAGCCCTGGACAGGGAAAGTTCTATGGCTACACCTTC; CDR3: CASSPGQGKFYGYTF
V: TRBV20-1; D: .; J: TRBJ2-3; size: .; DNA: TGCAGTGCTAGGCTCCTTACAGATACGCAGTATTTT; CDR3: CSARLLTDTQYF
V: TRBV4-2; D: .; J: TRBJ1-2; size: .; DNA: TGTGCCAGCAGCCAAGATCTGCCGGGGGCGAGATATGGCTACACCTTC; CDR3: CASSQDLPGARYGYTF
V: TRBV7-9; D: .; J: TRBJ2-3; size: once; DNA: TGTGCCAGCAGCTTATCTGTCGGTGTGGGCACAGATACGCAGTATTTT; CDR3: CASSLSVGVGTDTQYF
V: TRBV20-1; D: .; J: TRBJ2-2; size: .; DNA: TGCAGTGCATGGGACATGAACTTTACCGGGGAGCTGTTTTTT; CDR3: CSAWDMNFTGELFF
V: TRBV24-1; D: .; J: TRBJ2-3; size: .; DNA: TGTGCCGCCAGTGACTCGTCTAGCGTAGATACGCAGTATTTT; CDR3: CAASDSSSVDTQYF
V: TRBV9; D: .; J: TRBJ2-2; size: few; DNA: TGTGCCAGCAGCGTACTCGGGGGAGGGGGCACCGGGGAGCTGTTTTTT; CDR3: CASSVLGGGGTGELFF
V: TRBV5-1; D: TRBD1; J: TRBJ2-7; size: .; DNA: TGTGCCAGCAGCCGGGACAGGGTCTACGAGCAGTACTTC; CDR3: CASSRDRVYEQYF
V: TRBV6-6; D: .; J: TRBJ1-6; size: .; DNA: TGTGCCAGCAAGAATGGCGATTCACCCCTCCACTTT; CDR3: CASKNGDSPLHF
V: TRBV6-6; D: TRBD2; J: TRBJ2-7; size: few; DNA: TGTGCCAGCAGCCCACGGGGGGGGAGCAATTCCTACGAGCAGTACTTC; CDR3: CASSPRGGSNSYEQYF
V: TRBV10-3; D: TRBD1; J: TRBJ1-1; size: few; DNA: TGTGCCATCAGACTGGACAGGACCACTGAAGCTTTCTTT; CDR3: CAIRLDRTTEAFF
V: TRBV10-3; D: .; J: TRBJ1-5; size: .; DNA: TGTGCCATCAGTGATAATGGTCCGCCCCAGCATTTT; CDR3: CAISDNGPPQHF
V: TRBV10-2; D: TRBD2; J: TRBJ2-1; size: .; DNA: TGCGCCAGCAGTGAGTCTAGGGGACTAGCGGGATTGGGGTCGCGAAACAATGAGCAGTTCTTC; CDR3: CASSESRGLAGLGSRNNEQFF
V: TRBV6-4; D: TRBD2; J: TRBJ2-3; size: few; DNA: TGTGCCAGCAGTTCCCATAGCGGGGGGGACACAGATACGCAGTATTTT; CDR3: CASSSHSGGDTDTQYF
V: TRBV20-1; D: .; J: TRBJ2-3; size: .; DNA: TGCAGTGCAACCGGGACCCCCTGGGGCACAGATACGCAGTATTTT; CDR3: CSATGTPWGTDTQYF
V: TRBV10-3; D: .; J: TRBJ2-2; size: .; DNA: TGTGCCATCAGTGGGATGACCGGTGGCACCGGGGAGCTGTTTTTT; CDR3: CAISGMTGGTGELFF
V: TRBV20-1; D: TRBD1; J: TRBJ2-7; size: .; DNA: TGCAGTGCATTATTCATCGGGACAGGAGTCTACGAGCAGTACTTC; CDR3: CSALFIGTGVYEQYF
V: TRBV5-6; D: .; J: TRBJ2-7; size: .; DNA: TGTGCCAGCAGCTCTAGAACCCACGAGCAGTACTTC; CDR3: CASSSRTHEQYF
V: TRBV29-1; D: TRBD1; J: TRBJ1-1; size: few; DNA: TGCAGCGTTGAGGACAGGGCCACTGAAGCTTTCTTT; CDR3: CSVEDRATEAFF
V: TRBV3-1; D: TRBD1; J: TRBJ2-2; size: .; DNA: TGTGCCAGCAGCCGCGACAGGGGATGGGACACCGGGGAGCTGTTTTTT; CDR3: CASSRDRGWDTGELFF
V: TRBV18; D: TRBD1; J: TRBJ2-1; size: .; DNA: TGTGCCAGCTCACCTCCGGGACAGACCAACAATGAGCAGTTCTTC; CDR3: CASSPPGQTNNEQFF
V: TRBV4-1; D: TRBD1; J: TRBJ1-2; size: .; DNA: TGCGCCAGCAGCCCAGCCGCGACAGGGATCTATGGCTACACCTTC; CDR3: CASSPAATGIYGYTF
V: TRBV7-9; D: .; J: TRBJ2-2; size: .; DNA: TGTGCCAGCACCGAAGGAGGGGTCGGGGAGCTGTTTTTT; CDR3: CASTEGGVGELFF
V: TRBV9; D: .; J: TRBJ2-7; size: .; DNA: TGTGCCAGCAGCCTAGGAGAGGTCTACTACGAGCAGTACTTC; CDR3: CASSLGEVYYEQYF
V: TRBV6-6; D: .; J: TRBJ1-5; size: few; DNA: TGTGCCAGCACTTCTGCGGCTAGCAATCAGCCCCAGCATTTT; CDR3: CASTSAASNQPQHF
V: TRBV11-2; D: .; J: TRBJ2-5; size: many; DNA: TGTGCCAGCAGCACCTCTCACAATGAGCAGTACTTC; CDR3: CASSTSHNEQYF
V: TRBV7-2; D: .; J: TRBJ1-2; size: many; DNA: TGTGCCAGCAGCCTAGGGTACTATGGCTACACCTTC; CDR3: CASSLGYYGYTF
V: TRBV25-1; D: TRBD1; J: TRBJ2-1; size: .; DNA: TGTGCCAGCAGTGAAGCAGGGGGAAACAGTGAGCAGTTCTTC; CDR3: CASSEAGGNSEQFF
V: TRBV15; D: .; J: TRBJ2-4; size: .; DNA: TGTGCCACGCGGCAGGGGTACTCCTACAAGCAGTACTTC; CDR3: CATRQGYSYKQYF
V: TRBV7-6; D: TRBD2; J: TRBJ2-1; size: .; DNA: TGTGCCAGCAGCTTAGTTGGGACTAGCGGGAGGTACAGCTCCTACAATGAGCAGTTCTTC; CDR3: CASSLVGTSGRYSSYNEQFF
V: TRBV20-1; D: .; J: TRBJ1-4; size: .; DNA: TGCAGTGCTAGAGATGTGACATCTAATGAAAAACTGTTTTTT; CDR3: CSARDVTSNEKLFF
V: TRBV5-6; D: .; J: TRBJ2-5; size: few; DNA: TGTGCCAGCAGCTTAGGACTTCCAGAGACCCAGTACTTC; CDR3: CASSLGLPETQYF
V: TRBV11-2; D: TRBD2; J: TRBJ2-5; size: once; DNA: TGTGCCAGCAGCTTTACGACTAGCGGGAGGGAAGAGACCCAGTACTTC; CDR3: CASSFTTSGREETQYF
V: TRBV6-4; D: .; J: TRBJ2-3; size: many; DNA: TGTGCCAGCAGTGACTCCGGCGGGGGCACAGATACGCAGTATTTT; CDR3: CASSDSGGGTDTQYF
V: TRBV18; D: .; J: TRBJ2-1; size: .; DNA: TGTGCCAGCTCACCCCGGAGTGGCAATGAGCAGTTCTTC; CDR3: CASSPRSGNEQFF